This TCR beta chain was sequenced for a study of blood T cell repertoires in COVID-19. Study background: There were acute and convalescent COVID-19 samples, and they came from the United States, Italy and Spain. From T cells, B-cell-depleted T cells, or PBMCs came the material, which was cDNA or gDNA.

Clones were sequenced by immunoSEQ multiplex PCR, and TCRdb holds only the in-frame ones, with some missing. In the table there are some 30,000 clones, roughly 88% of which are singletons. V was pared by 4 bases and J by 0 bases, with 17 bases between. CDR1 is SGHTA and CDR2 is FQGNSA in the germline V gene. The CDR3 spans 17 residues. The sequence derives from a woman in her 70s with active COVID-19. What was sequenced was peripheral blood. The chain employs TRBV7-2 and TRBJ2-3; D may be TRBD2 (6 bases). The CDR3 is CASSSPSGGLSTDTQYF. Here the CDR3 DNA reads TGTGCCAGCAGCTCACCTTCTGGGGGACTTAGCACAGATACGCAGTATTTT.